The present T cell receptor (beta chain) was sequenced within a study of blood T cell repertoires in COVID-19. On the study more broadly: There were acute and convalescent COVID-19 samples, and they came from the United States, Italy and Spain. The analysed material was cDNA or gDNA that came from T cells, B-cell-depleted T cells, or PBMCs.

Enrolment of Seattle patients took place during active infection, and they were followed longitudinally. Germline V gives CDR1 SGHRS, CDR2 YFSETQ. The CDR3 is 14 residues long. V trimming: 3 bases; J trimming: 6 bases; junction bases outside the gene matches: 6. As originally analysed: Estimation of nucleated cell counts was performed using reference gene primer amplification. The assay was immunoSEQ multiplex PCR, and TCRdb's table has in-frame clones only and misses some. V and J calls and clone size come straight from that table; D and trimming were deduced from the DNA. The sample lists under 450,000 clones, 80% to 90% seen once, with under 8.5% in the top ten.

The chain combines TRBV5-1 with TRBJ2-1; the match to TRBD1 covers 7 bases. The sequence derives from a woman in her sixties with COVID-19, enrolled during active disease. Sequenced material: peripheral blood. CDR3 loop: CASSSRGGSNEQFF. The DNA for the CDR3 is TGCGCCAGCAGCTCGCGAGGGGGCAGCAATGAGCAGTTCTTC.